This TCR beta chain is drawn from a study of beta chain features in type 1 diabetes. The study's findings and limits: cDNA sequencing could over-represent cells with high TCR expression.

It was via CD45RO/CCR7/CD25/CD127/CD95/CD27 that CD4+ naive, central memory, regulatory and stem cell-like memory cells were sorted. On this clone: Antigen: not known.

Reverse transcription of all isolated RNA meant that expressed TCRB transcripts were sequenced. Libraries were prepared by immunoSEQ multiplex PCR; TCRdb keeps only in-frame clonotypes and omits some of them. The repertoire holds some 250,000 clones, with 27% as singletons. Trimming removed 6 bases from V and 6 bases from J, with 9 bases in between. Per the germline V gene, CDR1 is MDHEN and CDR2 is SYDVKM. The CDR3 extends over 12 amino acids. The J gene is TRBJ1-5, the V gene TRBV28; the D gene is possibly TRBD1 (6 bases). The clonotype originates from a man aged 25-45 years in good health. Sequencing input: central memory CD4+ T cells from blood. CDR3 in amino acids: CASRKGVQPQHF. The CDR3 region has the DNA TGTGCCAGCAGGAAGGGGGTTCAGCCCCAGCATTTT.